Listed below are T cell receptor beta chains from one sample, sequenced in a study of cytomegalovirus exposure and HLA in healthy donors. Using immunoSEQ multiplex PCR, the repertoire was profiled, and TCRdb retains in-frame clones only, with some absent. The repertoire holds some 100,000 clones, with 69% as singletons. The specimen sequenced was PBMCs. Receptors were obtained from a woman between 65 and 79 years old in good health and CMV-seropositive. The CDR3 runs from the conserved cysteine through the conserved F or W. Each record gives: clone size, D gene, V gene, J gene, CDR3 DNA, CDR3 protein. A D gene is named only where the DNA matches it firmly. Clone size, where shown, is once, few, many, or a class for clones that have expanded.

-,-,TRBV5-1,TRBJ2-7,TGCGCCAGCAGCTCCGGACAGAGCGCTACCTACGAGCAGTACTTC,CASSSGQSATYEQYF
-,-,TRBV30,TRBJ2-5,TGTGCCTGGGAAGCCGGGGGTCGGCGAGAGACCCAGTACTTC,CAWEAGGRRETQYF
few,-,TRBV5-1,TRBJ1-2,TGCGCCAGCAGAAGTTCCAGCGCTTATGGCTACACCTTC,CASRSSSAYGYTF
-,-,TRBV5-1,TRBJ1-1,TGCGCCAGCACACCAACAGGGAACGAGCCTGAAGCTTTCTTT,CASTPTGNEPEAFF
-,-,TRBV30,TRBJ1-6,TGTGCCTGGAGTGTTGGCACCGATTCACCCCTCCACTTT,CAWSVGTDSPLHF
-,-,TRBV2,TRBJ1-1,TGTGCCAGCAGTGAAAGAGTTTGGTCCGGGAACACTGAAGCTTTCTTT,CASSERVWSGNTEAFF
few,-,TRBV6-1,TRBJ1-2,TGTGCCAGCAGTGCATTTTCCGGGGTAGCTAACTATGGCTACACCTTC,CASSAFSGVANYGYTF
-,TRBD1,TRBV15,TRBJ1-6,TGTGCCACCAGCAGAGCCGGTGGACAGGGGAATTCACCCCTCCACTTT,CATSRAGGQGNSPLHF
-,TRBD1,TRBV30,TRBJ1-4,TGTGCCTGGAGTGGTACCAGGAGGGGGCAGGATGAAAAACTGTTTTTT,CAWSGTRRGQDEKLFF
-,-,TRBV6-1,TRBJ1-2,TGTGCCAGCAGTGATCCGGGAACCAGCTATGGCTACACCTTC,CASSDPGTSYGYTF
few,-,TRBV27,TRBJ2-5,TGTGCCAGCAGTCCACGGACAGCTCAAGAGACCCAGTACTTC,CASSPRTAQETQYF
-,-,TRBV4-3,TRBJ2-5,TGCGCCAGCAGCCAAGACCGAGGAGGGACCCAGTACTTC,CASSQDRGGTQYF
-,-,TRBV7-3,TRBJ2-1,TGTGCCAGCAGCTTAATGGGCCAGAACAATGAGCAGTTCTTC,CASSLMGQNNEQFF
-,-,TRBV7-6,TRBJ2-5,TGTGCCAGCAGCCCCTTGGGGGGAGTTGGCCAAGAGACCCAGTACTTC,CASSPLGGVGQETQYF
few,TRBD1,TRBV4-1,TRBJ1-6,TGCGCCAGCAGCCCCAGGGGGCTAGGGAATTCACCCCTCCACTTT,CASSPRGLGNSPLHF
-,-,TRBV7-8,TRBJ2-2,TGTGCCAATCCCAGGGAGAACACCGGGGAGCTGTTTTTT,CANPRENTGELFF
-,-,TRBV6-5,TRBJ1-6,TGTGCCAGCAGTTACCGTAGATCCTATAATTCACCCCTCCACTTT,CASSYRRSYNSPLHF
-,-,TRBV10-3,TRBJ2-7,TGTGCCTCATCGAAGGGGTCCTACGAGCAGTACTTC,CASSKGSYEQYF
-,-,TRBV6-5,TRBJ1-2,TGTGCCAGCAGTTACTCCCTAAACGATGACTATGGCTACACCTTC,CASSYSLNDDYGYTF
few,TRBD1,TRBV7-2,TRBJ1-5,TGTGCCAGCAGCAGGGACAGGGGGGCCAATCAGCCCCAGCATTTT,CASSRDRGANQPQHF
few,TRBD2,TRBV5-6,TRBJ2-3,TGTGCCAGCAGCTTGGTCGGGGGGAGCACAGATACGCAGTATTTT,CASSLVGGSTDTQYF
-,-,TRBV4-2,TRBJ2-6,TGTGCCAGCAGCCAAGATTTGGGCGTGAGCTCTGGGGCCAACGTCCTGACTTTC,CASSQDLGVSSGANVLTF
-,-,TRBV14,TRBJ2-1,TGTGCCAGCAGCCAATTGCAGGGTGTTTACAATGAGCAGTTCTTC,CASSQLQGVYNEQFF
-,TRBD1,TRBV10-3,TRBJ1-6,TGTGCCATCAGCCAGGACAGGGGGCAATATTCACCCCTCCACTTT,CAISQDRGQYSPLHF
few,TRBD1,TRBV6-5,TRBJ2-2,TGTGCCAGCAGAAGGACAGGATCTGGGGAGCTGTTTTTT,CASRRTGSGELFF
-,TRBD1,TRBV30,TRBJ1-3,TGTGCCCAATCAGAAGGGACAGCTGGAAACACCATATATTTT,CAQSEGTAGNTIYF
-,TRBD1,TRBV7-9,TRBJ2-2,TGTGCCAGCAGCTTAATTAGGGGGCCGAACACCGGGGAGCTGTTTTTT,CASSLIRGPNTGELFF
-,-,TRBV5-1,TRBJ2-5,TGCGCCAGCAGCTTTATAGGGGAAGGGGAGACCCAGTACTTC,CASSFIGEGETQYF
-,-,TRBV6-5,TRBJ1-1,TGTGCCAGCAGTTACCGGGGGAACTCTGAAGCTTTCTTT,CASSYRGNSEAFF
-,TRBD1,TRBV13,TRBJ2-3,TGTGCCAGCAGCTTACGCCGGACAGGGGCCACAGATACGCAGTATTTT,CASSLRRTGATDTQYF
-,-,TRBV19,TRBJ1-3,TGTGCCAGTAGTCCTGGAGACAGCTCTGGAAACACCATATATTTT,CASSPGDSSGNTIYF
-,TRBD1,TRBV5-6,TRBJ1-2,TGTGCCAGCAGCCTCATGGGACAGGGGGCTGGCGGCTACACCTTC,CASSLMGQGAGGYTF
-,-,TRBV5-1,TRBJ1-1,TGCGCCAGCAGCTTGAGTCCACTTTTGAGCACTGAAGCTTTCTTT,CASSLSPLLSTEAFF
-,-,TRBV30,TRBJ1-1,TGTGCCTGGAACAGGGTTGTCGAAGCTTTCTTT,CAWNRVVEAFF
-,TRBD2,TRBV6-1,TRBJ2-1,TGTGCCAGCAGTGAAGGCTGGATGGCGGGGGCCTACAATGAGCAGTTCTTC,CASSEGWMAGAYNEQFF
-,TRBD2,TRBV5-1,TRBJ2-4,TGCGCCAGCAGCTTTGGCGCGGGGGGGCCTCACATTCAGTACTTC,CASSFGAGGPHIQYF
-,-,TRBV27,TRBJ2-7,TGTGCCAGCAGGGACTCCGGGTGGGGCGGAGGGTACGAGCAGTACTTC,CASRDSGWGGGYEQYF
-,TRBD1,TRBV10-3,TRBJ1-2,TGTGCCATCAGTGAGGCGGGACAGTTGAGCTATGGCTACACCTTC,CAISEAGQLSYGYTF
-,-,TRBV27,TRBJ1-5,TGTGCCAGCAGTCCTACCCATCAGCCCCAGCATTTT,CASSPTHQPQHF
-,TRBD2,TRBV7-7,TRBJ2-5,TGTGCTAGCAGACCCCTAGCGGGGGGGCAAGAGACCCAGTACTTC,CASRPLAGGQETQYF
few,-,TRBV30,TRBJ2-4,TGTGCCTGGAGTCCCCGAGGGGGATCGGACATTCAGTACTTC,CAWSPRGGSDIQYF
-,TRBD1,TRBV6-1,TRBJ2-1,TGTGCCAGCGAAAGGGGGCTTGAGCAGTTCTTC,CASERGLEQFF
few,-,TRBV19,TRBJ2-1,TGTGCCAACATGCGGGGCCGTCGAACCTACAATGAGCAGTTCTTC,CANMRGRRTYNEQFF
-,TRBD1,TRBV7-9,TRBJ1-1,TGTGCCAGCAGCTTTTTCCCCACTGGGGACAGGGCGGACACTGAAGCTTTCTTT,CASSFFPTGDRADTEAFF
once,TRBD1,TRBV6-4,TRBJ1-1,TGTGCCAGCAGTCCACAGGGGAGCACTGAAGCTTTCTTT,CASSPQGSTEAFF
-,TRBD2,TRBV2,TRBJ2-7,TGTGCCAGCAGTCCGGGACTAGCAGGCTACGAGCAGTACTTC,CASSPGLAGYEQYF
-,-,TRBV6-5,TRBJ2-7,TGTGCCAGCAGTTACGGGCGATTTACGGAGCAGTACTTC,CASSYGRFTEQYF
few,-,TRBV6-5,TRBJ1-1,TGTGCCAGCAGTTACTCGATGGCCTTTAACACTGAAGCTTTCTTT,CASSYSMAFNTEAFF
-,-,TRBV6-7,TRBJ2-2,TGTGCCAGCTCGGAACAGATGAACACCGGGGAGCTGTTTTTT,CASSEQMNTGELFF
-,-,TRBV27,TRBJ2-2,TGTGCCAGCAGTCAACTAGCAACCGCGAACACCGGGGAGCTGTTTTTT,CASSQLATANTGELFF
-,TRBD1,TRBV6-6,TRBJ1-2,TGTGCCAGCAGTTACGATATAGACAGGGGGCATGGCTACACCTTC,CASSYDIDRGHGYTF
-,-,TRBV2,TRBJ2-5,TGTGCCAGCAGTGGGGGCGCAGATTTCCAAGAGACCCAGTACTTC,CASSGGADFQETQYF
-,TRBD1,TRBV4-1,TRBJ2-7,TGCGCCAGCAGCCAAGAACCACAGGGGGCTCTCTACGAGCAGTACTTC,CASSQEPQGALYEQYF
-,TRBD2,TRBV27,TRBJ2-3,TGTGCCAGCAGTTTAGGCGGGGGGAGCACAGATACGCAGTATTTT,CASSLGGGSTDTQYF
few,-,TRBV7-2,TRBJ2-7,TGTGCCAGCAGCTTAACTGGACAGCCCCGCTACGAGCAGTACTTC,CASSLTGQPRYEQYF
-,-,TRBV6-5,TRBJ2-1,TGTGCCAGCAGGCCAAGCGGGACACTCTACAATGAGCAGTTCTTC,CASRPSGTLYNEQFF